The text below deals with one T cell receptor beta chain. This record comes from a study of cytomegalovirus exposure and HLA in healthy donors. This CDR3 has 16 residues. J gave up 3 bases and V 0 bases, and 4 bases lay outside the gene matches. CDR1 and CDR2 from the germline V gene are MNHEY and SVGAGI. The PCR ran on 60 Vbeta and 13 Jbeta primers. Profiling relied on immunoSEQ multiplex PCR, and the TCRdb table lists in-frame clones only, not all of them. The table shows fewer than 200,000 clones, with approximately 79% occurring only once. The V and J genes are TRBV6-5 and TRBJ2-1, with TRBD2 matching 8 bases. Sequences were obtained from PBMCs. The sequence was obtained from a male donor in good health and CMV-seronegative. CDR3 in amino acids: CASSYSVRGGYNEQFF. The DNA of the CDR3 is TGTGCCAGCAGTTACTCGGTCCGGGGGGGCTACAATGAGCAGTTCTTC.